The 9 T cell receptor beta chains below come from one sample, sequenced in a study of shared clonotypes between healthy human individuals. Some clones are missing from TCRdb's copy, which holds only in-frame ones; the method was immunoSEQ multiplex PCR. The sample records about 1 million clones, about 75% being singletons. Sequences were obtained from memory CD4+ T cells sorted from blood. Indicated subset: CD45RA-negative fraction. The receptors here all came from a man aged 18 to 30 in good health.

The CDR3 DNA reads as TGTGCCAGTAGTGGGGGACTAGCGGCCTACGAGCAGTACTTC. Its protein product is CASSGGLAAYEQYF. V usage is TRBV19 and J usage is TRBJ2-7; 11 bases map to TRBD2. V gave up 5 bases and J gave up 2 bases; unmatched junction bases: 2. This CDR3 has 14 residues. Looked up from germline, CDR1 is LNHDA and CDR2 is SQIVND (reference sequence).

This clone was found a few times. The chain employs TRBV5-4 and TRBJ1-1; D unclear. The CDR3 totals 16 residues. V was shortened by 2 bases and J by 1 base, with 15 bases between the two germline ends. CDR1 is SGHNT and CDR2 is YYREEE in the germline V gene (reference sequence). The CDR3 DNA follows: TGTGCCAGCAGCTTAGCCCCTGGCCAGCCGAACACTGAAGCTTTCTTT. Its protein is CASSLAPGQPNTEAFF.

At least ten counts were recorded for this clone. The chain couples TRBV5-1 to TRBJ2-5; D gene uncertain. This CDR3 has 12 amino acids. CDR1 and CDR2 from the germline V gene are SGHRS and YFSETQ. Trimming removed 0 bases at V and 7 bases at J, with 7 bases between. In nucleotides, the CDR3 is TGCGCCAGCAGCTTGGAGGTTGGGACCCAGTACTTC. Protein: CASSLEVGTQYF.

This sequence joins TRBV10-3 and TRBJ1-3, with D unresolved. The germline V gene encodes CDR1 ENHRY and CDR2 SYGVKD. Trimming cost V 3 bases and J 2 bases, with 8 bases left between them. The CDR3 loop spans 14 amino acids. The CDR3 loop reads CAISDGRAGNTIYF. As DNA, the CDR3 is TGTGCCATCAGTGACGGACGGGCTGGAAACACCATATATTTT.

The chain joins TRBV30 to TRBJ2-7; 9 nucleotides align to TRBD1. CDR3 length equals 19 residues. Germline V gene data show CDR1 as GTSNPN and CDR2 as SVGIG (reference sequence). V was clipped by 2 bases and J by 7 bases; unmatched bases: 24. CDR3: CAWSSPDRGQLPVPGEQYF. DNA of the CDR3: TGTGCCTGGAGTTCCCCGGACAGGGGACAGCTACCTGTCCCCGGGGAGCAGTACTTC.

The genes are TRBV6-6 and TRBJ1-5; D remains unclear. Germline V gives CDR1 MNHNY, CDR2 SVGAGI (reference sequence). The CDR3 covers 16 residues. V was clipped by 2 bases and J by 7 bases, with 18 bases between them. CDR3 amino acids: CASSYTPGPTRQPQHF. CDR3 DNA sequence: TGTGCCAGCAGTTACACCCCCGGGCCGACGCGCCAGCCCCAGCATTTT.

The V and J genes are TRBV29-1 and TRBJ2-1, with D possibly matching TRBD1 (6 bases). V lost 6 bases and J 8 bases, leaving 17 bases between the germline ends. The length of the CDR3 is 13 residues. Germline lookup yields CDR1 SQVTM and CDR2 ANQGSEA. The CDR3 loop reads CSVTRQVKDEQFF. The CDR3 nucleotides are TGCAGCGTCACCAGACAGGTCAAGGATGAGCAGTTCTTC.

About this clone itself: The sample carries other DNA sequences with the same CDR3. The rearrangement uses TRBV6-1 and TRBJ1-1; a possible D gene is TRBD1 (5 bases). This CDR3 contains 13 residues. V shed 6 bases and J shed 4 bases, with 12 bases lying between them. The germline V gene encodes CDR1 MNHNS and CDR2 SASEGT. CDR3 region: CASRPDTITEAFF. CDR3 bases: TGTGCCAGCAGACCGGACACTATCACTGAAGCTTTCTTT.

As concerns this clone: In the same sample, other DNA sequences code for this CDR3. The chain is built from TRBV30 and TRBJ2-6; D not resolved. Germline values: CDR1 GTSNPN, CDR2 SVGIG (reference sequence). The V end lost 3 bases, the J end lost 0 bases, and 3 bases lay between the germline ends. This CDR3 contains 13 residues. CDR3 nucleotides: TGTGCCTGGAGGATCTCTGGGGCCAACGTCCTGACTTTC. Amino acid sequence: CAWRISGANVLTF.